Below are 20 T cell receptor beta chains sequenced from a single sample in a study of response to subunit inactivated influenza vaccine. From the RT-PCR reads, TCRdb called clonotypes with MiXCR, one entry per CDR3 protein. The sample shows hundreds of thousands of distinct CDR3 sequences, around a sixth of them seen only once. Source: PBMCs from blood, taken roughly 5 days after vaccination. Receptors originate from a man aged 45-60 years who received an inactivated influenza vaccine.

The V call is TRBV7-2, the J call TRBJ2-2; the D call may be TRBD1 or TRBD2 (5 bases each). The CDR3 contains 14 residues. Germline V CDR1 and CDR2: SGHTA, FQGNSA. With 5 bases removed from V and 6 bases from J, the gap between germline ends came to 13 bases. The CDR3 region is CASSHQGRSGELFF. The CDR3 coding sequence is TGTGCCAGCAGCCACCAGGGACGCTCCGGGGAGCTGTTTTTT.

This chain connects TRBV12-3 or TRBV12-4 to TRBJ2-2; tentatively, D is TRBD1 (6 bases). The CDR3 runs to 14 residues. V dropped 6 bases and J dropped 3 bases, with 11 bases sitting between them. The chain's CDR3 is CASRLGQHTGELFF. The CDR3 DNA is TGTGCCAGCAGACTTGGACAGCACACCGGGGAGCTGTTTTTT.

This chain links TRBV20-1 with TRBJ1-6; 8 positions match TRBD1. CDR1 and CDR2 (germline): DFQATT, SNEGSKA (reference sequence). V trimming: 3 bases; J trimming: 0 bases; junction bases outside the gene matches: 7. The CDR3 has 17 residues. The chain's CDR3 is CSASRTGQDSYNSPLHF. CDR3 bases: TGCAGTGCTAGTCGGACAGGGCAAGACTCCTATAATTCACCCCTCCACTTT.

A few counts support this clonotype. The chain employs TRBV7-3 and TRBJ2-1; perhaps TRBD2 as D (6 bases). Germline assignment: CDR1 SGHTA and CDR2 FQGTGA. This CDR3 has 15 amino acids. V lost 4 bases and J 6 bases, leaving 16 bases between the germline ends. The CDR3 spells CASSSSIGGFNEQFF. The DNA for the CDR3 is TGTGCCAGCAGCTCGTCTATCGGGGGTTTCAATGAGCAGTTCTTC.

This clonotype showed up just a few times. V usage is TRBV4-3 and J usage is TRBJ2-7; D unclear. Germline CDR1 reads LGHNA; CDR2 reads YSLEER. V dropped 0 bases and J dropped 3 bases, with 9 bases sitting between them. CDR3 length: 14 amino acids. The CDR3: CASSQDFVNYEQYF. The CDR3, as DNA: TGCGCCAGCAGCCAAGATTTCGTAAACTACGAGCAGTACTTC.

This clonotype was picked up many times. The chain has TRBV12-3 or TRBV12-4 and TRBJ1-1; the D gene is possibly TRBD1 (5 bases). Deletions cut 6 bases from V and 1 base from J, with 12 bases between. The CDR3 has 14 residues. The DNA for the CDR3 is TGTGCCAGCAGCCCTCGGACAAAGAACACTGAAGCTTTCTTT. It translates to CASSPRTKNTEAFF.

CDR3 sequence reads: CASSLEDHSNQPQHF. Here the CDR3 DNA reads TGTGCCAGCAGTTTAGAGGACCATAGCAATCAGCCCCAGCATTTT. The chain carries TRBV12-3 or TRBV12-4 and TRBJ1-5, with unresolved D. The V end was cut by 1 base, the J end by 0 bases, with 7 bases between. This CDR3 has 15 residues.

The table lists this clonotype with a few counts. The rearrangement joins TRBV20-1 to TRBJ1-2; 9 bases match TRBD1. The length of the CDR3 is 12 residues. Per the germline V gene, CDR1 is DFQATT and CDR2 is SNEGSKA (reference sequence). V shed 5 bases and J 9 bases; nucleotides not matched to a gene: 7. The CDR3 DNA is TGCAGTGCTTGGGACAGGGAAGGGAGCTACACCTTC. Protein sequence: CSAWDREGSYTF.

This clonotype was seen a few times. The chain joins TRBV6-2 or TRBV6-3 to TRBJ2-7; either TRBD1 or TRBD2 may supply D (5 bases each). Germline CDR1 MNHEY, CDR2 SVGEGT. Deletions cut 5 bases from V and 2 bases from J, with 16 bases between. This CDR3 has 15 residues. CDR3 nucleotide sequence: TGTGCCAGCAGTGCCACGGGGCGGATGACCTACGAGCAGTACTTC. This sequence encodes CASSATGRMTYEQYF.

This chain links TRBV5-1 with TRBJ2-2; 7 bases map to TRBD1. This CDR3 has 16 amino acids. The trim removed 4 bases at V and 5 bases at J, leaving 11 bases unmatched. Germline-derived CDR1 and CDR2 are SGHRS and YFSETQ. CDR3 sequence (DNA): TGCGCCAGCAGCCCGGGGACAGCAGCGTATACCGGGGAGCTGTTTTTT. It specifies CASSPGTAAYTGELFF. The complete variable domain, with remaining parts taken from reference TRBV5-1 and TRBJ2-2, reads KAGVTQTPRYLIKTRGQQVTLSCSPISGHRSVSWYQQTPGQGLQFLFEYFSETQRNKGNFPGRFSGRQFSNSRSEMNVSTLELGDSALYLCASSPGTAAYTGELFFGEGSRLTVL.

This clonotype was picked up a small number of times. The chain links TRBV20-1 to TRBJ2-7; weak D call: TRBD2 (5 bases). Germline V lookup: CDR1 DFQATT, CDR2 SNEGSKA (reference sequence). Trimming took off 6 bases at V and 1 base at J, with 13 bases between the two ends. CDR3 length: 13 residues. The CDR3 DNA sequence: TGCAGTGCAGCAAGGACGGGGTCCTACGAGCAGTACTTC. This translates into CSAARTGSYEQYF.

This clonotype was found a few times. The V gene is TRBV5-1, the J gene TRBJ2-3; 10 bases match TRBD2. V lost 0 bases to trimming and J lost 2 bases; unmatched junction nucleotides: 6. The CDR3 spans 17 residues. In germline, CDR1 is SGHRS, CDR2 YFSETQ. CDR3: CASSLVTSGTNTDTQYF. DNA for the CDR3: TGCGCCAGCAGCTTGGTAACTAGCGGGACAAACACAGATACGCAGTATTTT.

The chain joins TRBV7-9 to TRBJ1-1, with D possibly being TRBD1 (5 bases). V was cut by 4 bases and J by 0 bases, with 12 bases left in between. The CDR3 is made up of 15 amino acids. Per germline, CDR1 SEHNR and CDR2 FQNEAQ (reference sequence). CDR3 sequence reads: CASSSFGGMNTEAFF. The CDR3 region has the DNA TGTGCCAGCAGCTCCTTCGGGGGAATGAACACTGAAGCTTTCTTT.

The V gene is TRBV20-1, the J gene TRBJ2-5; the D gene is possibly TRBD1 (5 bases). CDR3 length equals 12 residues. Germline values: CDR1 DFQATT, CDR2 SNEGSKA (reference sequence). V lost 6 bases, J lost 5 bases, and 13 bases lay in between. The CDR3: CSAVGAMETQYF. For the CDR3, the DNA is TGCAGTGCCGTTGGGGCGATGGAGACCCAGTACTTC.

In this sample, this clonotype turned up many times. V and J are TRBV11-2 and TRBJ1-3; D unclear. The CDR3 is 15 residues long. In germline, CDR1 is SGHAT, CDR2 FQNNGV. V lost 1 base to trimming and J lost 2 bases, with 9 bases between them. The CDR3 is CASSLAGQTGNTIYF. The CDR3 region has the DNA TGTGCCAGCAGCTTAGCAGGCCAGACTGGAAACACCATATATTTT.

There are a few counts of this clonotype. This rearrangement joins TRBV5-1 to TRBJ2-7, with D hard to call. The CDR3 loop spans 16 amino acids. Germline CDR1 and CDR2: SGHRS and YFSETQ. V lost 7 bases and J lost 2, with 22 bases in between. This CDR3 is CASAPGRLGVTYEQYF. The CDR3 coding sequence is TGCGCCAGCGCCCCTGGAAGGCTTGGAGTCACCTACGAGCAGTACTTC.

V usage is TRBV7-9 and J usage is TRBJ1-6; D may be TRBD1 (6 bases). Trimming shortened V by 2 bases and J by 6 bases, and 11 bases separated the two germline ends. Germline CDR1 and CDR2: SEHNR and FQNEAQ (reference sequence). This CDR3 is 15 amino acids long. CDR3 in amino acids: CASSLPSGANSPLHF. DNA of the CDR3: TGTGCCAGCAGCTTACCCTCAGGGGCTAATTCACCCCTCCACTTT. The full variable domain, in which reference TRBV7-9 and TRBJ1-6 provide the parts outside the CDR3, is DTGVSQNPRHKITKRGQNVTFRCDPISEHNRLYWYRQTLGQGPEFLTYFQNEAQLEKSRLLSDRFSAERPKGSFSTLEIQRTEQGDSAMYLCASSLPSGANSPLHFGNGTRLTVT.

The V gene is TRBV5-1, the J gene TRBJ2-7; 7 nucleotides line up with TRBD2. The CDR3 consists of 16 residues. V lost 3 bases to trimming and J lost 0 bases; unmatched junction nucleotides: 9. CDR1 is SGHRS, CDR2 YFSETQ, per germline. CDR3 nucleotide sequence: TGCGCCAGCAGCTGGGGTGGAGGCGGGAGCTCCTACGAGCAGTACTTC. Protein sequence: CASSWGGGGSSYEQYF. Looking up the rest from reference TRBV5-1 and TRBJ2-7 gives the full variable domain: KAGVTQTPRYLIKTRGQQVTLSCSPISGHRSVSWYQQTPGQGLQFLFEYFSETQRNKGNFPGRFSGRQFSNSRSEMNVSTLELGDSALYLCASSWGGGGSSYEQYFGPGTRLTVT.

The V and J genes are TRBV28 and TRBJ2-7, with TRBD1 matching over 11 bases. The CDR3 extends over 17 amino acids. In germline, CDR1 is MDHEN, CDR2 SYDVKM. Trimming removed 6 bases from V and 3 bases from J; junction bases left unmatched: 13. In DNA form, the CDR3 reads TGTGCCAGCAGCTGGACAGGGGGCCTACCGTCCCTCTACGAGCAGTACTTC. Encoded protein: CASSWTGGLPSLYEQYF.

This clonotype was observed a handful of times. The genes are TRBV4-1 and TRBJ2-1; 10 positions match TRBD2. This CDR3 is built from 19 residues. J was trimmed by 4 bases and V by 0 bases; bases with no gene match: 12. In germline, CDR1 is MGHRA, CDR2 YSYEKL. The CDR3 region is CASSQDPRVIAGGYNEQFF. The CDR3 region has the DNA TGCGCCAGCAGCCAAGATCCCAGGGTGATAGCGGGGGGATACAATGAGCAGTTCTTC.